These T cell receptor beta chains were read from a single sample in a study of shared clonotypes between healthy human individuals. Sequencing was performed with immunoSEQ multiplex PCR; in TCRdb, only in-frame clones are kept and a portion is missing. The sample shows more than 2,000,000 clones, approximately 93% of them seen only once. The sequenced sample consisted of naive CD4+ T cells from PBMCs. The receptors originated from a man aged 18 to 29 in good health. Some clones in this sample may be carry-over from other donors' samples. Each CDR3 is given with its conserved first and last residue. D genes are given only for firm matches. Clone size, where shown, is once, few, many, or a class for clones that have expanded.

clone size: .
V gene: TRBV28
J gene: TRBJ1-4
D gene: TRBD1
CDR3 protein: CASSPPGQGNEKLFF
CDR3 DNA: TGTGCCAGCAGCCCTCCCGGACAGGGGAATGAAAAACTGTTTTTT

clone size: .
V gene: TRBV29-1
J gene: TRBJ1-1
D gene: TRBD1
CDR3 protein: CSVDNYRGHRTEAFF
CDR3 DNA: TGCAGCGTTGATAATTACAGGGGGCATAGGACTGAAGCTTTCTTT

clone size: .
V gene: TRBV5-1
J gene: TRBJ1-4
D gene: .
CDR3 protein: CASSLGDIVGFGEKLFF
CDR3 DNA: TGCGCCAGCAGCTTGGGGGACATTGTGGGTTTCGGTGAAAAACTGTTTTTT

clone size: .
V gene: TRBV28
J gene: TRBJ2-5
D gene: .
CDR3 protein: CASSLQGTQYF
CDR3 DNA: TGTGCCAGCAGTTTACAGGGGACCCAGTACTTC

clone size: .
V gene: TRBV20-1
J gene: TRBJ2-1
D gene: .
CDR3 protein: CSAPVYSKQFF
CDR3 DNA: TGCAGTGCTCCTGTGTATTCGAAGCAGTTCTTC

clone size: .
V gene: TRBV10-3
J gene: TRBJ2-2
D gene: TRBD1
CDR3 protein: CAISDQDRDTGELFF
CDR3 DNA: TGTGCCATCAGTGACCAGGACAGGGACACCGGGGAGCTGTTTTTT

clone size: .
V gene: TRBV19
J gene: TRBJ2-2
D gene: TRBD1
CDR3 protein: CASSILDRDAGELFF
CDR3 DNA: TGTGCCAGTAGTATCCTGGACAGGGATGCCGGGGAGCTGTTTTTT

clone size: .
V gene: TRBV11-1
J gene: TRBJ1-1
D gene: .
CDR3 protein: CASSLVVGGGPRGTEAFF
CDR3 DNA: TGTGCCAGCAGCTTAGTTGTAGGAGGCGGCCCTCGGGGGACTGAAGCTTTCTTT

clone size: .
V gene: TRBV27
J gene: TRBJ2-7
D gene: TRBD1
CDR3 protein: CASRDSTGGVYEQYF
CDR3 DNA: TGTGCCAGCAGGGACTCGACAGGGGGTGTGTACGAGCAGTACTTC

clone size: .
V gene: TRBV18
J gene: TRBJ2-4
D gene: TRBD1
CDR3 protein: CASQIQGAAKNIQYF
CDR3 DNA: TGTGCCAGCCAAATACAGGGGGCGGCCAAAAACATTCAGTACTTC

clone size: .
V gene: TRBV5-1
J gene: TRBJ2-3
D gene: TRBD2
CDR3 protein: CASSFGLEADTQYF
CDR3 DNA: TGCGCCAGCAGCTTCGGACTAGAGGCGGATACGCAGTATTTT

clone size: .
V gene: TRBV5-1
J gene: TRBJ1-1
D gene: .
CDR3 protein: CASSFQSDTEAFF
CDR3 DNA: TGCGCCAGCAGCTTCCAGAGTGACACTGAAGCTTTCTTT

clone size: .
V gene: TRBV9
J gene: TRBJ1-1
D gene: .
CDR3 protein: CASSVDSRRMNTEAFF
CDR3 DNA: TGTGCCAGCAGCGTAGATTCTCGACGGATGAACACTGAAGCTTTCTTT

clone size: .
V gene: TRBV10-3
J gene: TRBJ2-1
D gene: TRBD2
CDR3 protein: CAIRGRARSGSSYNEQFF
CDR3 DNA: TGTGCCATCAGGGGCCGAGCCAGGAGCGGGAGCTCCTACAATGAGCAGTTCTTC

clone size: .
V gene: TRBV28
J gene: TRBJ2-2
D gene: .
CDR3 protein: CASSLVGGAAGELFF
CDR3 DNA: TGTGCCAGCAGTTTAGTGGGGGGCGCAGCCGGGGAGCTGTTTTTT

clone size: .
V gene: TRBV5-4
J gene: TRBJ2-5
D gene: .
CDR3 protein: CASSQGETQYF
CDR3 DNA: TGTGCCAGTAGCCAGGGGGAGACCCAGTACTTC

clone size: .
V gene: TRBV10-2
J gene: TRBJ2-7
D gene: TRBD2
CDR3 protein: CASSGGSGRQFSEQYF
CDR3 DNA: TGCGCCAGCAGTGGCGGTAGCGGGAGACAATTCTCCGAGCAGTACTTC

clone size: .
V gene: TRBV5-1
J gene: TRBJ2-2
D gene: TRBD2
CDR3 protein: CASSFLAGGPSNTGELFF
CDR3 DNA: TGCGCCAGCAGCTTTTTAGCGGGAGGGCCCTCGAACACCGGGGAGCTGTTTTTT

clone size: .
V gene: TRBV15
J gene: TRBJ1-5
D gene: .
CDR3 protein: CATSVTGRREDQPQHF
CDR3 DNA: TGTGCCACCAGCGTCACGGGGAGGAGAGAAGATCAGCCCCAGCATTTT

clone size: .
V gene: TRBV6-1
J gene: TRBJ2-1
D gene: TRBD2
CDR3 protein: CASRRREAGYEQFF
CDR3 DNA: TGTGCCAGCAGGCGGCGGGAGGCCGGTTATGAGCAGTTCTTC

clone size: .
V gene: TRBV2
J gene: TRBJ2-7
D gene: TRBD1
CDR3 protein: CASQGQTYEQYF
CDR3 DNA: TGTGCCAGTCAGGGACAGACCTACGAGCAGTACTTC

clone size: .
V gene: TRBV20-1
J gene: TRBJ2-5
D gene: .
CDR3 protein: CSASVETQYF
CDR3 DNA: TGCAGTGCTTCGGTGGAGACCCAGTACTTC

clone size: .
V gene: TRBV7-8
J gene: TRBJ2-7
D gene: TRBD2
CDR3 protein: CASSLKTSGKVYEQYF
CDR3 DNA: TGTGCCAGCAGCCTAAAGACTAGCGGGAAGGTCTACGAGCAGTACTTC

clone size: .
V gene: TRBV21-1
J gene: TRBJ2-5
D gene: .
CDR3 protein: CASSKARDRGPEKTQYF
CDR3 DNA: TGTGCCAGCAGCAAAGCGCGGGACAGGGGGCCGGAGAAGACCCAGTACTTC

clone size: once
V gene: TRBV7-2
J gene: TRBJ1-2
D gene: .
CDR3 protein: CASSLGGAGYTF
CDR3 DNA: TGTGCCAGCAGCCTCGGAGGTGCTGGCTACACCTTC